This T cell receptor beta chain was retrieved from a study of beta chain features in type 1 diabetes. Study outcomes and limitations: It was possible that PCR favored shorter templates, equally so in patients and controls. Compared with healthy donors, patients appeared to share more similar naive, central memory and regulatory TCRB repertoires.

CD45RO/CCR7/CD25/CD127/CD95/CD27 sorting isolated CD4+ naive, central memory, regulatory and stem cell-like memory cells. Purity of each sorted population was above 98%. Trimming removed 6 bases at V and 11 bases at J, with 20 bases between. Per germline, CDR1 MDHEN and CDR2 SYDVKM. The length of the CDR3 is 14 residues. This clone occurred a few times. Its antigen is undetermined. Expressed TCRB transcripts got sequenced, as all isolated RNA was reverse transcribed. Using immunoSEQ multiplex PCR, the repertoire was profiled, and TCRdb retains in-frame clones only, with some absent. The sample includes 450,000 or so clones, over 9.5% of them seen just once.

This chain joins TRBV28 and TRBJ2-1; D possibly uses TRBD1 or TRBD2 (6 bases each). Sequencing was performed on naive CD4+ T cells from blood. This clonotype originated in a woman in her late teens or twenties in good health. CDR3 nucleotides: TGTGCCAGCAGAACCCTGGGGGGCAGTCCCCAGCAGTTCTTC. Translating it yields CASRTLGGSPQQFF.